These 10 T cell receptor beta chains were all obtained from the same sample, sequenced in a study of shared clonotypes between healthy human individuals. Assay used: immunoSEQ multiplex PCR; TCRdb lists only in-frame clones, some missing. This table holds some 900,000 clones, approximately 76% found once. The sequenced material came from memory CD4+ T cells sorted from blood. Specified subset: CD45RA-negative fraction. These TCRs come from a man aged 18 to 29 in good health.

A few counts support this clone. V is TRBV13 and J is TRBJ1-3; no definite D call. The CDR3 extends over 12 amino acids. Trimming stripped 5 bases from V and 4 bases from J, with 6 bases between. Germline V gives CDR1 PRHDT, CDR2 FYEKMQ (reference sequence). Written as DNA, the CDR3 is TGTGCCAGCAGCGATCAGGGAAACACCATATATTTT. This sequence encodes CASSDQGNTIYF.

This chain uses TRBV7-9 with TRBJ1-2; D is unresolved. The V and J ends lost 1 base and 3 bases respectively, with 15 bases between them. This CDR3 contains 16 residues. The germline V gene has CDR1 SEHNR and CDR2 FQNEAQ (reference sequence). In nucleotides, the CDR3 is TGTGCCAGCAGCTTAGTCCGGTTTGAGTCTTACTATGGCTACACCTTC. Protein sequence: CASSLVRFESYYGYTF.

The V gene is TRBV2, the J gene TRBJ2-7; 8 bases are a match to TRBD2. The CDR3 runs to 15 residues. CDR1 and CDR2 (germline): SNHLY, FYNNEI. After removal of 7 bases from V and 3 bases from J, the junction contained 11 bases not matched to a gene. DNA for the CDR3: TGTGCCAGCACCGATCCCGCTAGCGGGTTCTACGAGCAGTACTTC. Translated, it gives CASTDPASGFYEQYF.

The V and J genes are TRBV4-1 and TRBJ2-7, with TRBD1 matching 12 bases. V lost 8 bases, J lost 0 bases, and 11 bases stayed unmatched. The germline V gene encodes CDR1 MGHRA and CDR2 YSYEKL. This CDR3 comprises 17 residues. The chain's CDR3 is CASRPGQGAYNSYEQYF. The DNA of the CDR3 is TGCGCCAGCCGCCCGGGACAGGGGGCTTATAACTCCTACGAGCAGTACTTC.

This chain links TRBV14 with TRBJ2-7; perhaps D is TRBD1 or TRBD2 (6 bases each). This CDR3 region has 14 residues. CDR1 SGHDN and CDR2 FVKESK come from the germline V gene. V was trimmed by 4 bases and J by 6 bases, leaving 16 bases between them. The CDR3 DNA is TGTGCCAGCAGCCCACCGGGGGCTAGTATCGAGCAGTACTTC. Encoded protein: CASSPPGASIEQYF.

The chain carries TRBV5-1 and TRBJ1-2; 7 bases align to TRBD1. Per the germline V gene, CDR1 is SGHRS and CDR2 is YFSETQ. The ends lost 0 bases at V and 4 bases at J; junction bases unmatched: 9. The CDR3 totals 16 residues. CDR3 protein: CASSLDRDSKLYGYTF. The CDR3 DNA reads as TGCGCCAGCAGCTTGGACCGGGACAGCAAACTCTATGGCTACACCTTC.

On this clone itself: Other nucleotide sequences from this sample produce the same CDR3. The chain employs TRBV6-5 and TRBJ1-1; D not certain. Trimming removed 5 bases at V and 5 bases at J, with 6 bases between. Germline loops: CDR1 MNHEY, CDR2 SVGAGI. The CDR3 is 11 amino acids. This CDR3 is CASSSGTEAFF. The CDR3 region has the DNA TGTGCCAGCAGTAGTGGGACTGAAGCTTTCTTT.

This chain joins TRBV30 and TRBJ2-3, with TRBD2 matching 10 bases. The CDR3 is 15 amino acids. The trim removed 0 bases at V and 2 bases at J, leaving 2 bases unmatched. The germline V gene has CDR1 GTSNPN and CDR2 SVGIG (reference sequence). The CDR3: CAWSVAGGFTDTQYF. As DNA, the CDR3 is TGTGCCTGGAGTGTAGCGGGAGGGTTCACAGATACGCAGTATTTT.

The chain is built from TRBV30 and TRBJ1-2, with TRBD1 matching 7 bases. This CDR3 region has 14 residues. The V and J ends lost 3 bases and 4 bases, in that order; junction bases with no gene match: 8. Germline assignment: CDR1 GTSNPN and CDR2 SVGIG (reference sequence). DNA of the CDR3: TGTGCCTGGAGCCCTGAGAACAGGGGCTATGGCTACACCTTC. This sequence encodes CAWSPENRGYGYTF.

This clone showed up many times. The chain uses TRBV10-2 and TRBJ1-5; TRBD1 aligns across 7 bases. The germline V gene has CDR1 WSHSY and CDR2 SAAADI. The CDR3 consists of 15 residues. The V segment lost 6 bases and the J segment 0 bases; nucleotides outside the gene matches: 5. The CDR3 here is CASRGDRNSNQPQHF. The CDR3 coding sequence is TGCGCCAGCAGAGGGGACAGAAATAGCAATCAGCCCCAGCATTTT.